The present TCR beta chain was sequenced within a study of CD8 T cells in ankylosing spondylitis. Findings of the study overall: Ankylosing spondylitis blood seemed to carry a telltale TCR beta motif made of seven or eight highly homologous variants.

V gave up 3 bases and J gave up 6 bases; unmatched junction bases: 8. Germline V gene sequence: CDR1 SGDLS, CDR2 YYNGEE. This CDR3 spans 16 amino acids. This clonotype was seen more than once but under ten times. Antigen specificity is unknown. Library preparation for TCR beta used quantitative 5'-RACE with molecular barcodes. One entry per CDR3 protein, called by TCRdb with MiXCR from the 5' RACE reads. Of roughly 240,000 distinct CDR3 sequences in the sample, around 8% were seen once. The receptor was derived from a female donor with ankylosing spondylitis or in good health (not recorded which). The sequenced sample consisted of blood, either unsorted or a sorted T cell fraction (not recorded which). The chain employs TRBV9 and TRBJ2-1; 11 bases line up with TRBD2. The DNA for the CDR3 is TGTGCCAGCAGCGCAGTTAGCGGGAGGGCTGGCAATGAGCAGTTCTTC. Residues: CASSAVSGRAGNEQFF.